This T cell receptor (beta chain) is from a study of glioma-infiltrating T cells. Study-level points and caveats: Only very few CDR3 sequences appeared in both tissue and blood. Tissue-blood divergence was below expectation in non-neoplastic patients, above in gliomas.

This clonotype occurred many times. Its antigen remains unidentified. TCR alpha and beta CDR3 regions were amplified from RNA using iRepertoire nested multiplex PCR. Input was roughly 95-400 ng of tissue mRNA or PBMC total RNA. TCRdb reanalysed the multiplex PCR reads using MiXCR and keeps one entry per CDR3 protein. The profile shows roughly 120,000 distinct CDR3 sequences, roughly 23% of them singletons. The CDR3 loop spans 13 amino acids. CDR1 is MNHNS and CDR2 is SASEGT in the germline V gene. V was trimmed by 2 bases and J by 5 bases, leaving 10 bases between them. Sample: glioma tissue, nonneoplastic brain tissue, or PBMCs (not recorded which). The chain combines TRBV6-1 with TRBJ2-7; D perhaps matches TRBD1 (6 bases). The origin of this receptor is a human donor with low-grade glioma or glioblastoma, undergoing nonglioma brain surgery, or in good health (not recorded which). The CDR3 DNA follows: TGTGCCAGCAGTGAACAGGGGAGAAACGAGCAGTACTTC. Its protein product is CASSEQGRNEQYF.